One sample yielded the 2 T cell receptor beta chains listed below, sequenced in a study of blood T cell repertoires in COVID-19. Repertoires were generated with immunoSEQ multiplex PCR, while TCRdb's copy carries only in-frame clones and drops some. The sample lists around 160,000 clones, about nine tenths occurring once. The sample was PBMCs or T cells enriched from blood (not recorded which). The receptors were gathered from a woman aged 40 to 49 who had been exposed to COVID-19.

CDR3 DNA sequence: TGCGCCAGCAGCCAAGAGAAAGGGGGCGAGAGGTGGGCCTACGAGCAGTACTTC. As protein: CASSQEKGGERWAYEQYF. The chain combines TRBV4-3 with TRBJ2-7, with TRBD1 matching over 7 bases. Germline CDR1 reads LGHNA; CDR2 reads YSLEER. V was pared by 0 bases and J by 2 bases, with 13 bases of the junction left unmatched. The CDR3 totals 18 residues.

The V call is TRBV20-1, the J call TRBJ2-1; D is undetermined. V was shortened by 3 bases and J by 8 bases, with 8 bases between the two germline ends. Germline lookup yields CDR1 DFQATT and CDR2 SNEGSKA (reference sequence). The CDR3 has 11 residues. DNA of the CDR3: TGCAGTGCTAGCGCTCGGGATGAGCAGTTCTTC. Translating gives CSASARDEQFF.